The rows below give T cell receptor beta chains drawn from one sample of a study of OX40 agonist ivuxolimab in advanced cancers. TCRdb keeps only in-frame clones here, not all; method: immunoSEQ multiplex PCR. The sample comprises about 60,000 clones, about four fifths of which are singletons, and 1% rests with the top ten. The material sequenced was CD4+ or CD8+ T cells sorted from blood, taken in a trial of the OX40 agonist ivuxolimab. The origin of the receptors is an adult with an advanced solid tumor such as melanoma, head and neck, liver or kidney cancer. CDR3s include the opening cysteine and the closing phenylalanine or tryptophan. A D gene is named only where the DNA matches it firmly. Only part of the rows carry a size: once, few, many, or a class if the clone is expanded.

cdr3_nt: TGCGCCAGCAGCCACGGACTAGCGGGCCTGTCGATCACAGATACGCAGTATTTT
cdr3_aa: CASSHGLAGLSITDTQYF
clone_size: few
v_call: TRBV5-1
j_call: TRBJ2-3
d_call: TRBD2

cdr3_nt: TGTGCCAGCAGCTTGGAGGTCAGTAACTATGGCTACACCTTC
cdr3_aa: CASSLEVSNYGYTF
clone_size: once
v_call: TRBV5-4
j_call: TRBJ1-2
d_call: NA

cdr3_nt: TGTGCCAGCAGCGCCGAGACCAGGGGCCTAGGGAACTATGGCTACACCTTC
cdr3_aa: CASSAETRGLGNYGYTF
clone_size: NA
v_call: TRBV9
j_call: TRBJ1-2
d_call: NA

cdr3_nt: TGTGCCAGCAGCATCGGGAACAGGGGATGGGACACTGAAGCTTTCTTT
cdr3_aa: CASSIGNRGWDTEAFF
clone_size: NA
v_call: TRBV5-4
j_call: TRBJ1-1
d_call: TRBD1

cdr3_nt: TGTGCCAGCACCGCACAGAGCTACTATGGCTACACCTTC
cdr3_aa: CASTAQSYYGYTF
clone_size: NA
v_call: TRBV2
j_call: TRBJ1-2
d_call: NA

cdr3_nt: TGTGCCAGCGCGGCAGGGCGGAATCAGCCCCAGCATTTT
cdr3_aa: CASAAGRNQPQHF
clone_size: NA
v_call: TRBV6-5
j_call: TRBJ1-5
d_call: NA

cdr3_nt: TGTGCCAGCGTTAGAAATAGGGATTCTAACTATGGCTACACCTTC
cdr3_aa: CASVRNRDSNYGYTF
clone_size: NA
v_call: TRBV6-5
j_call: TRBJ1-2
d_call: NA

cdr3_nt: TGTGCCGGATTGGGGGCAGACACAGATACGCAGTATTTT
cdr3_aa: CAGLGADTDTQYF
clone_size: medium-sized
v_call: TRBV27
j_call: TRBJ2-3
d_call: NA

cdr3_nt: TGTGCCAGCAGTCGCTCGCAGGGGAACACTGAAGCTTTCTTT
cdr3_aa: CASSRSQGNTEAFF
clone_size: NA
v_call: TRBV6-4
j_call: TRBJ1-1
d_call: NA

cdr3_nt: TGTGCCAGCAGTGGAACCAGGGTGAGTGAAGCTTTCTTT
cdr3_aa: CASSGTRVSEAFF
clone_size: medium-sized
v_call: TRBV6-1
j_call: TRBJ1-1
d_call: NA

cdr3_nt: TGTGCCAGCAGTGCGGGACAGGGGAATAATCAGCCCCAGCATTTT
cdr3_aa: CASSAGQGNNQPQHF
clone_size: NA
v_call: TRBV28
j_call: TRBJ1-5
d_call: TRBD1

cdr3_nt: TGCGCCAGCAGCTGGACGGGACTTAATGAAAAACTGTTTTTT
cdr3_aa: CASSWTGLNEKLFF
clone_size: NA
v_call: TRBV5-1
j_call: TRBJ1-4
d_call: NA

cdr3_nt: TGTGCCAGCAGCCTCCTCAGGGGCGCAAACACTGAAGCTTTCTTT
cdr3_aa: CASSLLRGANTEAFF
clone_size: once
v_call: TRBV7-8
j_call: TRBJ1-1
d_call: NA

cdr3_nt: TGTGCCAGCAATAGGGACAGGGGGCGGTACGAGCAGTACTTC
cdr3_aa: CASNRDRGRYEQYF
clone_size: once
v_call: TRBV5-6
j_call: TRBJ2-7
d_call: TRBD1

cdr3_nt: TGCAGTGCTAGAGACCAGAATGAGCAGTTCTTC
cdr3_aa: CSARDQNEQFF
clone_size: few
v_call: TRBV20-1
j_call: TRBJ2-1
d_call: NA

cdr3_nt: TGTGCCACCAGTACTTCTTCGGGCGCAGATACGCAGTATTTT
cdr3_aa: CATSTSSGADTQYF
clone_size: NA
v_call: TRBV15
j_call: TRBJ2-3
d_call: NA

cdr3_nt: TGTGCCAGCAGTGATGTAGTAGCGGTTACCGGCGGGCCAGATACGCAGTATTTT
cdr3_aa: CASSDVVAVTGGPDTQYF
clone_size: few
v_call: TRBV2
j_call: TRBJ2-3
d_call: NA

cdr3_nt: TGCACCAGCAGCCAAGTCGGGGGGGCCGGAGAGACCCAGTACTTC
cdr3_aa: CTSSQVGGAGETQYF
clone_size: NA
v_call: TRBV1
j_call: TRBJ2-5
d_call: NA

cdr3_nt: TGTGCCAGCAGCGCTAGGACAGATAATGAAAAACTGTTTTTT
cdr3_aa: CASSARTDNEKLFF
clone_size: NA
v_call: TRBV9
j_call: TRBJ1-4
d_call: NA

cdr3_nt: TGTGCCAGCAGCTGGTCTGGCAGCACAGATACGCAGTATTTT
cdr3_aa: CASSWSGSTDTQYF
clone_size: NA
v_call: TRBV7-6
j_call: TRBJ2-3
d_call: NA

cdr3_nt: TGTGCCAGCAGCTTAGAACCGACAGTTAGGGAGCAGTACTTC
cdr3_aa: CASSLEPTVREQYF
clone_size: NA
v_call: TRBV11-2
j_call: TRBJ2-7
d_call: NA

cdr3_nt: TGTGCCAGCAGCGGACAGGGAGACACCTACGAGCAGTACTTC
cdr3_aa: CASSGQGDTYEQYF
clone_size: NA
v_call: TRBV11-2
j_call: TRBJ2-7
d_call: TRBD1

cdr3_nt: TGTGCCAGCAGTTACCCCCGAGGTCCAGGCACCGGGGAGCTGTTTTTT
cdr3_aa: CASSYPRGPGTGELFF
clone_size: NA
v_call: TRBV6-6
j_call: TRBJ2-2
d_call: NA

cdr3_nt: TGTGCCACCAGCAGAGGGGGACAGGGCTCCTACGAGCAGTACTTC
cdr3_aa: CATSRGGQGSYEQYF
clone_size: NA
v_call: TRBV15
j_call: TRBJ2-7
d_call: TRBD1

cdr3_nt: TGTGCCAGTAGTAACTACCACGGGACAGGCCGCTCTGGAAACACCATATATTTT
cdr3_aa: CASSNYHGTGRSGNTIYF
clone_size: NA
v_call: TRBV19
j_call: TRBJ1-3
d_call: TRBD1

cdr3_nt: TGTGCCAGCAGCTTTCCTAGCGGGGGGTACAATGAGCAGTTCTTC
cdr3_aa: CASSFPSGGYNEQFF
clone_size: NA
v_call: TRBV11-2
j_call: TRBJ2-1
d_call: TRBD2

cdr3_nt: TGTGCCTGGAGTGGGGGGTACGACACCTTC
cdr3_aa: CAWSGGYDTF
clone_size: NA
v_call: TRBV30
j_call: TRBJ1-2
d_call: NA

cdr3_nt: TGTGCCAGCAGTGAATTAGGGGACCGCTACGAGCAGTACTTC
cdr3_aa: CASSELGDRYEQYF
clone_size: NA
v_call: TRBV25-1
j_call: TRBJ2-7
d_call: NA

cdr3_nt: TGTGCCAGCAGGACTAGCGGTGCCAATGAGCAGTTCTTC
cdr3_aa: CASRTSGANEQFF
clone_size: NA
v_call: TRBV27
j_call: TRBJ2-1
d_call: TRBD2

cdr3_nt: TGCAGCGTTGAAGTCTCGATCGCCACTAACTATGGCTACACCTTC
cdr3_aa: CSVEVSIATNYGYTF
clone_size: NA
v_call: TRBV29-1
j_call: TRBJ1-2
d_call: NA

cdr3_nt: TGTGCCAGCAGTCAGTGGGACCGAGGCACTGAAGCTTTCTTT
cdr3_aa: CASSQWDRGTEAFF
clone_size: NA
v_call: TRBV6-5
j_call: TRBJ1-1
d_call: NA